This TCR beta chain was recovered during a study of blood T cell repertoires in COVID-19. Study overall: Sites across the United States, Italy and Spain contributed samples from acute and convalescent COVID-19. PBMCs, B-cell-depleted T cells, or T cells provided the cDNA or gDNA that made up the material.

In the original workflow: Reference gene primer amplification yielded estimated nucleated cell counts. The method was immunoSEQ multiplex PCR; TCRdb's version includes in-frame clones alone and lacks a portion of them. V, J and clone size derive from that table, while D and trimming were established from the DNA sequence. The sample lists roughly 37,000 clones, 78% occurring once. V trimming: 8 bases; J trimming: 0 bases; junction bases outside the gene matches: 2. This CDR3 has 13 residues. Germline CDR1 ENHRY, CDR2 SYGVKD. Sequencing input: peripheral blood. The gene calls are TRBV10-3 and TRBJ2-3; 7 bases line up with TRBD2. The receptor was derived from a man between 60 and 75 years old with acute or convalescent COVID-19. CDR3 nucleotide sequence: TGTGCCATCGCAGCGGGGAGCACAGATACGCAGTATTTT. Amino acids: CAIAAGSTDTQYF.